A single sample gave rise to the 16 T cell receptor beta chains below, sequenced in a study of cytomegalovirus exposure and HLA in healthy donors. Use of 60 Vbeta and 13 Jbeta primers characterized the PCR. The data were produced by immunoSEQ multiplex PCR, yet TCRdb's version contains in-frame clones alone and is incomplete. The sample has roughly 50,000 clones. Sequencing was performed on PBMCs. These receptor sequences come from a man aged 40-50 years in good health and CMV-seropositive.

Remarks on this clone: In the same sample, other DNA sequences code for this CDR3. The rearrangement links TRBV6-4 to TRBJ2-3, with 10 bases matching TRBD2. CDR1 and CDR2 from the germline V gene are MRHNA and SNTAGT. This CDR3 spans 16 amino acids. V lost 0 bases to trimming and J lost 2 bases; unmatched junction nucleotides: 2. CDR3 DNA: TGTGCCAGCAGTGACTCGAGCGGGGGGGCCACAGATACGCAGTATTTT. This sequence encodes CASSDSSGGATDTQYF.

The CDR3 protein is CASSLGTVSGYTEAFF. The CDR3 coding sequence is TGTGCCAGCAGTCTGGGGACAGTGTCGGGTTACACTGAAGCTTTCTTT. V and J are TRBV27 and TRBJ1-1, with 7 nucleotides matching TRBD1. Germline values: CDR1 MNHEY, CDR2 SMNVEV (reference sequence). With 5 bases clipped from V and 3 bases from J, the junction kept 12 bases outside the gene matches. CDR3 length: 16 amino acids.

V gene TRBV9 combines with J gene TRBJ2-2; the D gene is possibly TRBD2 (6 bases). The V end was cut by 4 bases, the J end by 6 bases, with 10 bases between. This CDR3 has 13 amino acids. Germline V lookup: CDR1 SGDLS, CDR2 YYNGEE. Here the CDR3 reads CASSQGEAGELFF. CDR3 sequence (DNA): TGTGCCAGCAGCCAAGGGGAGGCCGGGGAGCTGTTTTTT.

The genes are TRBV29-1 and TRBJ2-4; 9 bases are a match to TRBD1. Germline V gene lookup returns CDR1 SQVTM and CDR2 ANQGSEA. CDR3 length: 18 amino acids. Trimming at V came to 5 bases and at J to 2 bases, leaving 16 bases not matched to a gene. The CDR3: CSVTPGQGIVATKNIQYF. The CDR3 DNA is TGCAGCGTTACCCCAGGACAGGGGATCGTGGCGACCAAAAACATTCAGTACTTC. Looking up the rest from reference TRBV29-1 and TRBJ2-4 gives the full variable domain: SAVISQKPSRDICQRGTSLTIQCQVDSQVTMMFWYRQQPGQSLTLIATANQGSEATYESGFVIDKFPISRPNLTFSTLTVSNMSPEDSSIYLCSVTPGQGIVATKNIQYFGAGTRLSVL.

The CDR3 DNA reads TGCAGCGTTCTGGGGGCCCGTACTAGCGGGGTGACGGAGCAGTACTTC. It codes for CSVLGARTSGVTEQYF. This chain links TRBV29-1 with TRBJ2-7; 10 positions agree with TRBD2. J was trimmed by 7 bases and V by 5 bases; bases with no gene match: 17. Germline lookup yields CDR1 SQVTM and CDR2 ANQGSEA. The CDR3 is made up of 16 amino acids.

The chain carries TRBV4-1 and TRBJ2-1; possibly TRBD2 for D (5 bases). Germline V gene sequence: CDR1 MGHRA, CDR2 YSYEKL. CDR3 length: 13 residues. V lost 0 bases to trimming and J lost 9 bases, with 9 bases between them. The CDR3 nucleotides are TGCGCCAGCAGCCAAGAAGGGAGAGGTGAGCAGTTCTTC. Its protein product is CASSQEGRGEQFF.

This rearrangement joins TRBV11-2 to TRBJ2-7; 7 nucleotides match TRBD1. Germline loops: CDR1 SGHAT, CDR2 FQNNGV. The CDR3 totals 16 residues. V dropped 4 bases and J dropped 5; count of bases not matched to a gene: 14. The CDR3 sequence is CASSYGTDLQGNEQYF. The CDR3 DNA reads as TGTGCCAGCAGCTACGGGACAGATCTGCAGGGGAACGAGCAGTACTTC.

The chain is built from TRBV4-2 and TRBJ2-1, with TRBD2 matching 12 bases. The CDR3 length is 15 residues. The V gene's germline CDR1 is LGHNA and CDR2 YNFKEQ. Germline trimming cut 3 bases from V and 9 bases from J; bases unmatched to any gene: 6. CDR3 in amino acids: CASSHPSGGAGEQFF. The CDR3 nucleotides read TGTGCCAGCAGCCATCCTAGCGGGGGGGCCGGTGAGCAGTTCTTC.

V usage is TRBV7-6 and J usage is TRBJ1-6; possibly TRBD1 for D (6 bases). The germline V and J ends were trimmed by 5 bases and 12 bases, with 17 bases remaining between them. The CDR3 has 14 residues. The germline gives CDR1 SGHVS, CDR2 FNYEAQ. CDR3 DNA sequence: TGTGCCAGCAGCGATCCGGGACAAAAGAAACCCCTCCACTTT. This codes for CASSDPGQKKPLHF.

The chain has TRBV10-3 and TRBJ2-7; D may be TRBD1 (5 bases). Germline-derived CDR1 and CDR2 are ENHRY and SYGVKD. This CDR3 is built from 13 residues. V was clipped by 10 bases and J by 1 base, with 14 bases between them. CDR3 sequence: CATALDRSYEQYF. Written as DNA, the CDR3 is TGTGCCACCGCACTTGACAGATCCTACGAGCAGTACTTC.

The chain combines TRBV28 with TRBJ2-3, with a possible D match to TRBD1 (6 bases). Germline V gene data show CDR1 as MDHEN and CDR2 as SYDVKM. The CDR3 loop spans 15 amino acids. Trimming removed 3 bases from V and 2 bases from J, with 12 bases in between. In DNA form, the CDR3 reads TGTGCCAGCAGTTTTTCAGGGGTTGTCACAGATACGCAGTATTTT. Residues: CASSFSGVVTDTQYF.

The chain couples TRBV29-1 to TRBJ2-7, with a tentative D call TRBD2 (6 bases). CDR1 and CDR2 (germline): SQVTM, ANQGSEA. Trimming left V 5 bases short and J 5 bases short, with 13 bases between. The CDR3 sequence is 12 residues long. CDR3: CSVSAGRNEQYF. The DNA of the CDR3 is TGCAGCGTTTCCGCAGGGAGGAACGAGCAGTACTTC.

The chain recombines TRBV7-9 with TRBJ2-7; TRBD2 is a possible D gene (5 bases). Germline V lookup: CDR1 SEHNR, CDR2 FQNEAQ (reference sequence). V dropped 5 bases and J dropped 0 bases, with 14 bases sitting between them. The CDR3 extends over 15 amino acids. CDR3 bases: TGTGCCAGCAGCAAAAGGGAGATCCTCTCCTACGAGCAGTACTTC. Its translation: CASSKREILSYEQYF.

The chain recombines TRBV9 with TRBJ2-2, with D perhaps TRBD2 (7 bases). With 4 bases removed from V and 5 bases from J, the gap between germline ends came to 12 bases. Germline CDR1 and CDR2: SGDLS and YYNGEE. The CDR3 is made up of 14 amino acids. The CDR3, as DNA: TGTGCCAGCAGCCAAAGGGGGGGGACCGGGGAGCTGTTTTTT. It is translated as CASSQRGGTGELFF. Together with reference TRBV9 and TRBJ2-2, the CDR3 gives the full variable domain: DSGVTQTPKHLITATGQRVTLRCSPRSGDLSVYWYQQSLDQGLQFLIQYYNGEERAKGNILERFSAQQFPDLHSELNLSSLELGDSALYFCASSQRGGTGELFFGEGSRLTVL.

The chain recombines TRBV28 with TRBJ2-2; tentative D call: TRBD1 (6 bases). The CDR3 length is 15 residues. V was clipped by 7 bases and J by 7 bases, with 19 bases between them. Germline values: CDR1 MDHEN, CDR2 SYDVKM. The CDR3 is CASTLVRGRGGELFF. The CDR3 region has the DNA TGTGCCAGCACTTTGGTCAGGGGCCGTGGCGGGGAGCTGTTTTTT. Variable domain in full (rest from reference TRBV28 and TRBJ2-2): DVKVTQSSRYLVKRTGEKVFLECVQDMDHENMFWYRQDPGLGLRLIYFSYDVKMKEKGDIPEGYSVSREKKERFSLILESASTNQTSMYLCASTLVRGRGGELFFGEGSRLTVL.

Here the CDR3 reads CASSLGAHTEAFF. For the CDR3, the DNA is TGTGCCAGCTCACTTGGGGCGCACACTGAAGCTTTCTTT. This chain connects TRBV18 to TRBJ1-1; a possible D gene is TRBD1 (5 bases). The ends were cut back, 4 bases at V and 3 bases at J, with 9 bases in the middle. The germline V gene encodes CDR1 KGHSH and CDR2 LQKENI. The CDR3 runs 13 residues.